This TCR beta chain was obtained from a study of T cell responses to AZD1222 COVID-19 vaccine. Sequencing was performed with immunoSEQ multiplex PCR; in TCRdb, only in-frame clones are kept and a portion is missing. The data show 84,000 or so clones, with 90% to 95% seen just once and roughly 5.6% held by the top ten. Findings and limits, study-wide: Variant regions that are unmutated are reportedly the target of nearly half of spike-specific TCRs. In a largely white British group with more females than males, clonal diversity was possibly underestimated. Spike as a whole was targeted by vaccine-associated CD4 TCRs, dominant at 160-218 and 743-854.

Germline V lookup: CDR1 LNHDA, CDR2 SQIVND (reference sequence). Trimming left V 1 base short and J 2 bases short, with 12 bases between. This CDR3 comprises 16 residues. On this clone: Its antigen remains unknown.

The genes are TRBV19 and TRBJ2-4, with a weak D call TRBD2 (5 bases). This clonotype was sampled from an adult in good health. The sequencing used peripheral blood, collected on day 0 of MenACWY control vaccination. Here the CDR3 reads CASSIVGRGTKNIQYF. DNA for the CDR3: TGTGCCAGTAGTATAGTGGGCCGGGGAACCAAAAACATTCAGTACTTC.